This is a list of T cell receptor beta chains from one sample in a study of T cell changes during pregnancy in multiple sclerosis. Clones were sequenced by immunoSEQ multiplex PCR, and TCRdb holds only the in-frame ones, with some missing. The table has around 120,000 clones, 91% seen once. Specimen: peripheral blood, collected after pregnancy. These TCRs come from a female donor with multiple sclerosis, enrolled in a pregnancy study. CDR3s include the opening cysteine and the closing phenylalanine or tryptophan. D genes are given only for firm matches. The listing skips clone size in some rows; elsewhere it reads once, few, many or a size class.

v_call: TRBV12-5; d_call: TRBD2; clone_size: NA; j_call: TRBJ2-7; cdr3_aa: CASGTPAGSDEQYF; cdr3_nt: TGTGCTAGTGGCACACCAGCGGGGAGCGACGAGCAGTACTTC
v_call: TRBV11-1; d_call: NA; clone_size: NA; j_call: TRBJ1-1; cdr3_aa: CASSLRGTEAFF; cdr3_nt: TGTGCCAGCAGCCTCAGGGGCACTGAAGCTTTCTTT
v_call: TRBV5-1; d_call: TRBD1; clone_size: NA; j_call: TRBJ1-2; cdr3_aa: CASSFTDRPEDKFIYGYTF; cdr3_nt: TGCGCCAGCAGCTTTACGGACAGGCCCGAAGACAAATTCATCTATGGCTACACCTTC
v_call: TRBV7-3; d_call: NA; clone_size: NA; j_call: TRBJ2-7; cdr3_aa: CASSLRDNYEQYF; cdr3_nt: TGTGCCAGCAGCTTAAGGGACAACTACGAGCAGTACTTC
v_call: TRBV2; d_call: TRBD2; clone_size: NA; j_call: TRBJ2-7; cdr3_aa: CASSPTHYSGVTYEQYF; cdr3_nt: TGTGCCAGCAGCCCTACCCACTATAGCGGGGTTACCTACGAGCAGTACTTC
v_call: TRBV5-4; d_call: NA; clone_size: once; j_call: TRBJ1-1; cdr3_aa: CASSLALPGTEAFF; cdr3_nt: TGTGCCAGCAGCTTGGCCCTCCCAGGCACTGAAGCTTTCTTT
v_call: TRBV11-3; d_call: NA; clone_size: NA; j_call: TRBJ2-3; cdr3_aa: CASSLSADTQYF; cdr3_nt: TGTGCCAGCAGCTTATCCGCAGATACGCAGTATTTT
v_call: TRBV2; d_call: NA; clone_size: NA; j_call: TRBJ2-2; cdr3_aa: CASSEARGDTGELFF; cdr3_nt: TGTGCCAGCAGTGAAGCGCGGGGCGACACCGGGGAGCTGTTTTTT
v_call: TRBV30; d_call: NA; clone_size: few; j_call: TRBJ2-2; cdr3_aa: CAWSVDPAGGEIGELFF; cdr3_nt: TGTGCCTGGAGTGTAGATCCGGCCGGCGGGGAGATCGGGGAGCTGTTTTTT
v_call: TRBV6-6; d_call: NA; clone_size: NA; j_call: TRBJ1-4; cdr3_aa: CASSYQAGEKLFF; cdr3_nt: TGTGCCAGCAGTTACCAGGCGGGCGAAAAACTGTTTTTT
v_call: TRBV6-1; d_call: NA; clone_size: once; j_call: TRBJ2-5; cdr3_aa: CATRETQYF; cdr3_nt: TGTGCCACCCGGGAGACCCAGTACTTC
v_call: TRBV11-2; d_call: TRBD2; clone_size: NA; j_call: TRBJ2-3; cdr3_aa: CASSILAAPTDTQYF; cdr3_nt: TGTGCCAGCAGCATACTAGCGGCCCCCACAGATACGCAGTATTTT
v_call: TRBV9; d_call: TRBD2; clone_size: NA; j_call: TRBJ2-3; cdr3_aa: CASSVALERGVTDTQYF; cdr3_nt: TGTGCCAGCAGCGTAGCTTTGGAGCGGGGGGTCACAGATACGCAGTATTTT
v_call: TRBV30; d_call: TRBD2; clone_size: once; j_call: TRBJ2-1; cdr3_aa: CAWSFSGGPSYNEQFF; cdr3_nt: TGTGCCTGGAGCTTTAGCGGGGGCCCTTCCTACAATGAGCAGTTCTTC
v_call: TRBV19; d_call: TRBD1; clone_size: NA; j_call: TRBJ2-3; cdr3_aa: CASSNRDRAEDTQYF; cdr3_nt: TGTGCCAGTAGTAACCGGGACAGGGCAGAAGATACGCAGTATTTT
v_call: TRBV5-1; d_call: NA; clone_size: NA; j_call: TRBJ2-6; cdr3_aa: CASSLGSGANVLTF; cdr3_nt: TGCGCCAGCAGCCTCGGTTCTGGGGCCAACGTCCTGACTTTC
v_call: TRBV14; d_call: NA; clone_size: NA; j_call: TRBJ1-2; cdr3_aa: CASSQDWEGRWNYGYTF; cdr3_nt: TGTGCCAGCAGCCAAGATTGGGAGGGGAGGTGGAACTATGGCTACACCTTC
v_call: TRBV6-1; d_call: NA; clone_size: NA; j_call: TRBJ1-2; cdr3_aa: CASSESEGTSYGYTF; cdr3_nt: TGTGCCAGCAGCGAAAGTGAGGGGACTAGCTATGGCTACACCTTC
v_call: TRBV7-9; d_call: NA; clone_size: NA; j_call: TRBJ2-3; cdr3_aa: CASSPIWGEVPDTQYF; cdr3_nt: TGTGCCAGCAGCCCTATTTGGGGGGAGGTGCCAGATACGCAGTATTTT
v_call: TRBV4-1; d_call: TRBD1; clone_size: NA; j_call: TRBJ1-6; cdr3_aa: CASSQVDRANSPLHF; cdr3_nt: TGCGCCAGCAGCCAAGTGGACAGGGCAAATTCACCCCTCCACTTT
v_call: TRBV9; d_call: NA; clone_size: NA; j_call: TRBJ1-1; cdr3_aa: CASSVSGGNTEAFF; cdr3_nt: TGTGCCAGCAGCGTCAGTGGTGGGAACACTGAAGCTTTCTTT
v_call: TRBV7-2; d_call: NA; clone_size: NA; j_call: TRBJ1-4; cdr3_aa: CASSSFGGPNEKLFF; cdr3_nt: TGTGCCAGCAGCTCATTCGGGGGACCTAATGAAAAACTGTTTTTT
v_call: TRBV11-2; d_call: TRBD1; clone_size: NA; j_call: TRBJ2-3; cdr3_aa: CASSLDRQGARTDTQYF; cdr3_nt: TGTGCCAGCAGCTTAGATCGCCAGGGGGCGCGAACAGATACGCAGTATTTT
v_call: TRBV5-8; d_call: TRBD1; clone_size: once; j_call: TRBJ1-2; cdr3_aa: CASSLLDRGTYGYTF; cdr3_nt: TGTGCCAGCAGCTTGCTGGACAGGGGGACCTATGGCTACACCTTC
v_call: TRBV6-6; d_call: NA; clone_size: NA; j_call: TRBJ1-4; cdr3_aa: CASSYRNSPNEKLFF; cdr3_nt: TGTGCCAGCAGTTACCGGAACAGCCCTAATGAAAAACTGTTTTTT
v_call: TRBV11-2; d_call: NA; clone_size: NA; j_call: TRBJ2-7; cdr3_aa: CASSLIQVHEQYF; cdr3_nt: TGTGCCAGCAGCTTAATACAGGTCCACGAGCAGTACTTC
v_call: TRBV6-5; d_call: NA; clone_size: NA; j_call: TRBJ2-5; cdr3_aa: CASRALQVGETQYF; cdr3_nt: TGTGCCAGCAGGGCATTACAGGTGGGGGAGACCCAGTACTTC
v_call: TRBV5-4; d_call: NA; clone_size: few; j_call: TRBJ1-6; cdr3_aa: CASSLKQGNNSPLHF; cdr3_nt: TGTGCCAGCAGCCTTAAACAGGGTAACAATTCACCCCTCCACTTT
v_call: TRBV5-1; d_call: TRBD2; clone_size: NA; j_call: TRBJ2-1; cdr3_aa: CASSLLSGGPENEQFF; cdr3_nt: TGCGCCAGCAGCTTGTTGAGCGGGGGGCCTGAGAATGAGCAGTTCTTC
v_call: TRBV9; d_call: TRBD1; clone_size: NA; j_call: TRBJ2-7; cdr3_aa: CASSDGTGEVGEQYF; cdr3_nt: TGTGCCAGCAGCGACGGGACAGGGGAAGTGGGAGAGCAGTACTTC
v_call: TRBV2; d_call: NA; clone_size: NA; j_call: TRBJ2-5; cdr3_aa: CASTTQGGETQYF; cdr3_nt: TGTGCCAGCACCACTCAGGGGGGAGAGACCCAGTACTTC
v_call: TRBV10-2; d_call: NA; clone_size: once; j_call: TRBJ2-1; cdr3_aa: CALSGNRWDEQFF; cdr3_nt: TGCGCCCTAAGCGGTAACCGTTGGGATGAGCAGTTCTTC
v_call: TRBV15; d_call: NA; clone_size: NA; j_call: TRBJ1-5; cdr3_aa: CATSRDRGQPQHF; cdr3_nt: TGTGCCACCAGCAGAGATCGGGGGCAGCCCCAGCATTTT
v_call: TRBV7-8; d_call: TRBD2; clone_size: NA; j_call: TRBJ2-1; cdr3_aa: CASSPWRGGGVDEQFF; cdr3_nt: TGTGCCAGCAGCCCCTGGAGGGGCGGGGGGGTGGATGAGCAGTTCTTC
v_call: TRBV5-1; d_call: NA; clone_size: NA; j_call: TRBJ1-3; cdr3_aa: CASSVSPQGIGNTIYF; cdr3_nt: TGCGCCAGCAGCGTGTCGCCCCAGGGAATAGGGAACACCATATATTTT
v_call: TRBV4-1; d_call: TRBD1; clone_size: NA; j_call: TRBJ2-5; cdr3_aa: CASSSGQAPGETQYF; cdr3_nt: TGCGCCAGCAGCTCAGGACAGGCCCCTGGGGAGACCCAGTACTTC